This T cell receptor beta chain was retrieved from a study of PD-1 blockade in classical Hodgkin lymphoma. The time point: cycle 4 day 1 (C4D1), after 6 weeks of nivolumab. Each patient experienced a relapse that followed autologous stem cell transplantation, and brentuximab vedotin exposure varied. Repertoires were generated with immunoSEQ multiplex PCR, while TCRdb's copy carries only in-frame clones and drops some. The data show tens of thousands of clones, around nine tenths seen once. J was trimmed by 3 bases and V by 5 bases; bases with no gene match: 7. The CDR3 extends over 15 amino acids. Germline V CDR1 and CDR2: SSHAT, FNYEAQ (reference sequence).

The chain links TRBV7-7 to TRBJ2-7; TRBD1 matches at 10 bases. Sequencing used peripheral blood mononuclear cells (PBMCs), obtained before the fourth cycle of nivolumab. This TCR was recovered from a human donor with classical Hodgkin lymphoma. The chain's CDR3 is CASSPGQGLYYEQYF. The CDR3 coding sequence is TGTGCCAGCAGCCCGGGACAGGGGCTCTACTACGAGCAGTACTTC.